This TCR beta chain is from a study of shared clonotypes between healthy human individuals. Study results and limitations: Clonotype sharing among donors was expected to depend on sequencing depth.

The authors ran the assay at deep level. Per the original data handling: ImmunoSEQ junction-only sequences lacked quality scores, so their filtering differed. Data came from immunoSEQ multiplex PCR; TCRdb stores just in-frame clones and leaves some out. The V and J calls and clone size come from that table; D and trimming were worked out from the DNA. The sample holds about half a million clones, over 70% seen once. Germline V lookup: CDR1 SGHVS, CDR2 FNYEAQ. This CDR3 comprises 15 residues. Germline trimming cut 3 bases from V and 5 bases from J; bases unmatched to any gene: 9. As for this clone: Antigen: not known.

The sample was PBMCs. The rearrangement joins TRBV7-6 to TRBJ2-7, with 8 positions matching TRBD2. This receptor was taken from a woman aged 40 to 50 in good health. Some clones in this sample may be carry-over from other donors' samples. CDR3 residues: CASSFHLAGRNEQYF. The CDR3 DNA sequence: TGTGCCAGCAGCTTCCACTTAGCGGGAAGAAACGAGCAGTACTTC.